This T cell receptor beta chain was documented in a study of blood T cell repertoires in COVID-19. This clone was recorded only once. Method: immunoSEQ multiplex PCR; TCRdb's copy keeps in-frame clones and lacks some. This repertoire shows 25,000 to 35,000 clones, 70% to 80% found once; its top ten account for 35% to 55%. V was clipped by 4 bases and J by 0 bases; unmatched bases: 7. There are 16 residues in the CDR3. Per germline, CDR1 SGHKS and CDR2 YYEKEE (reference sequence). Sequencing was done on a sample of peripheral blood. The V gene is TRBV5-5, the J gene TRBJ2-3; 8 nucleotides match TRBD1. The sequence was collected from a woman aged 70 to 79 with acute or convalescent COVID-19. Written as DNA, the CDR3 is TGTGCCAGCAGCCACGGCTGGACAGGGAGCACAGATACGCAGTATTTT. As protein: CASSHGWTGSTDTQYF.